The 18 T cell receptor beta chains presented below share a single source sample, sequenced in a study of blood T cell repertoires in COVID-19. Profiled with immunoSEQ multiplex PCR; TCRdb holds only in-frame clones, not every one. The table records some 310,000 clones, about 90% of them present only once. The sequencing sample was made of PBMCs or T cells enriched from blood (not recorded which). These receptors were taken from a woman aged 30 to 39 who had recovered from COVID-19.

The chain recombines TRBV5-1 with TRBJ1-1; 7 bases map to TRBD1. This CDR3 is built from 15 residues. CDR1 is SGHRS and CDR2 is YFSETQ in the germline V gene. Trimming cost V 4 bases and J 0 bases; bases outside gene matches: 6. CDR3 sequence (DNA): TGCGCCAGCAGCCGGAGGGGACAGATGAACACTGAAGCTTTCTTT. The encoded protein is CASSRRGQMNTEAFF. Using reference TRBV5-1 and TRBJ1-1 for the parts outside the CDR3, the full variable domain is KAGVTQTPRYLIKTRGQQVTLSCSPISGHRSVSWYQQTPGQGLQFLFEYFSETQRNKGNFPGRFSGRQFSNSRSEMNVSTLELGDSALYLCASSRRGQMNTEAFFGQGTRLTVV.

The CDR3 coding sequence is TGCGCCAGCAGCCCCTCAGGATATAGCAATCAGCCCCAGCATTTT. Translating gives CASSPSGYSNQPQHF. The chain carries TRBV5-1 and TRBJ1-5; D is uncertain. The germline V gene has CDR1 SGHRS and CDR2 YFSETQ. V lost 4 bases and J 0 bases, leaving 11 bases between the germline ends. CDR3 length equals 15 residues.

The gene calls are TRBV2 and TRBJ2-7, with 11 bases aligning to TRBD1. J was trimmed by 5 bases and V by 6 bases; bases with no gene match: 9. Per germline, CDR1 SNHLY and CDR2 FYNNEI. The CDR3 is made up of 15 amino acids. CDR3: CASRAGQGDIDEQYF. In DNA, the CDR3 is TGTGCCAGCAGAGCGGGACAGGGGGATATCGACGAGCAGTACTTC.

The gene calls are TRBV5-1 and TRBJ1-2; no definite D call. Germline CDR1 SGHRS, CDR2 YFSETQ. The CDR3 covers 16 residues. Trimming took 0 bases from V and 4 from J, leaving 16 bases between them. The CDR3 is CASSLASTASGYGYTF. CDR3 DNA sequence: TGCGCCAGCAGCTTGGCCAGCACCGCCTCGGGCTATGGCTACACCTTC.

The chain links TRBV6-1 to TRBJ1-2; D is possibly TRBD1 (5 bases). This CDR3 spans 14 amino acids. The germline V gene encodes CDR1 MNHNS and CDR2 SASEGT. V was cut by 2 bases and J by 2 bases, with 9 bases left in between. The CDR3 bases are TGTGCCAGCAGTGAAAAAAACAGGAACTATGGCTACACCTTC. This codes for CASSEKNRNYGYTF.

Many counts were recorded for this clone. This sequence joins TRBV27 and TRBJ2-7, with D tentatively TRBD1 (5 bases). CDR3 size: 12 residues. CDR1 is MNHEY and CDR2 is SMNVEV in the germline V gene (reference sequence). V was cut by 6 bases and J by 5 bases, with 11 bases left in between. CDR3 coding DNA: TGTGCCAGCAGGGGGCGAGGAGACGAGCAGTACTTC. The encoded protein is CASRGRGDEQYF.

The chain carries TRBV10-3 and TRBJ2-3, with TRBD2 matching over 10 bases. The V and J ends lost 6 bases and 4 bases, in that order; junction bases with no gene match: 7. The germline gives CDR1 ENHRY, CDR2 SYGVKD. The CDR3 covers 15 residues. The CDR3 loop is CAIRQGLAGADTQYF. The DNA of the CDR3 is TGTGCCATCAGGCAAGGGCTAGCGGGAGCAGATACGCAGTATTTT.

The V call is TRBV6-5, the J call TRBJ1-5; 12 bases fit TRBD1. CDR1 MNHEY and CDR2 SVGAGI come from the germline V gene. The CDR3 runs 16 residues. V lost 2 bases, J lost 2 bases, and 1 base stayed unmatched. The CDR3 DNA reads TGTGCCAGCAGTTACGGGACAGGGGGCGGCAATCAGCCCCAGCATTTT. The encoded protein is CASSYGTGGGNQPQHF.

The chain has TRBV6-2 or TRBV6-3 and TRBJ2-1, with D perhaps TRBD2 (6 bases). The V and J ends lost 3 bases and 8 bases respectively, with 20 bases between them. There are 16 residues in the CDR3. Germline-derived CDR1 and CDR2 are MNHEY and SVGEGT. In DNA, the CDR3 is TGTGCCAGCAGTTATAACTTCGAGGGAGGCGGGGATGAGCAGTTCTTC. This sequence encodes CASSYNFEGGGDEQFF.

J is TRBJ2-7 and V is TRBV29-1, with D maybe TRBD2 (5 bases). The CDR3 spans 13 residues. V gave up 4 bases and J gave up 0 bases, with 10 bases separating them. Germline V gives CDR1 SQVTM, CDR2 ANQGSEA. The CDR3 reads CSVGQRSSYEQYF. The CDR3 nucleotides are TGCAGCGTTGGTCAGCGGAGCTCCTACGAGCAGTACTTC.

The chain carries TRBV7-3 and TRBJ1-1, with a possible D match to TRBD1 (6 bases). The CDR3 covers 14 residues. Trimming pared 5 bases from V and 0 bases from J, leaving 10 bases between. CDR1 SGHTA and CDR2 FQGTGA come from the germline V gene. The CDR3 bases are TGTGCCAGCAGCCCGACAGGCATGAACACTGAAGCTTTCTTT. It is translated as CASSPTGMNTEAFF.

This clone was found once. The gene calls are TRBV3-1 (or the pseudogene TRBV3-2) and TRBJ2-5; D is undetermined. This CDR3 is 14 amino acids long. The V and J ends lost 5 bases and 2 bases respectively, with 12 bases between them. Germline lookup yields CDR1 LGHDT and CDR2 YNNKEL (reference sequence). The CDR3 sequence: CASSFSRGQETQYF. CDR3 nucleotide sequence: TGTGCCAGCAGCTTTAGCCGCGGACAAGAGACCCAGTACTTC.

J is TRBJ2-6 and V is TRBV10-3; 7 positions match TRBD1. J was trimmed by 4 bases and V by 6 bases; bases with no gene match: 12. Looked up from germline, CDR1 is ENHRY and CDR2 is SYGVKD. CDR3 length equals 17 residues. In DNA, the CDR3 is TGTGCCATCAGGGTTAGCCCAGAGACAGGGGGGGCCAACGTCCTGACTTTC. It translates to CAIRVSPETGGANVLTF.

In its sample, this clone was seen once. V and J are TRBV19 and TRBJ2-4; 9 nucleotides line up with TRBD1. The junction had 9 bases not matched to a gene; V was cut back by 6 bases and J by 0 bases. Germline loops: CDR1 LNHDA, CDR2 SQIVND (reference sequence). The CDR3 is 17 amino acids. This CDR3 reads CASSQQGTGLAKNIQYF. As DNA, the CDR3 is TGTGCCAGTAGCCAACAAGGGACAGGGCTAGCCAAAAACATTCAGTACTTC.

This clone was counted a few times. V and J are TRBV30 and TRBJ1-5; the D gene is possibly TRBD1 (5 bases). In germline, CDR1 is GTSNPN, CDR2 SVGIG (reference sequence). Deletions cut 3 bases from V and 3 bases from J, with 15 bases between. This CDR3 has 15 residues. CDR3 DNA: TGTGCCTGGAGCCAAGATCGGGGGAACAATCAGCCCCAGCATTTT. Residues: CAWSQDRGNNQPQHF. Looking up the rest from reference TRBV30 and TRBJ1-5 gives the full variable domain: SQTIHQWPATLVQPVGSPLSLECTVEGTSNPNLYWYRQAAGRGLQLLFYSVGIGQISSEVPQNLSASRPQDRQFILSSKKLLLSDSGFYLCAWSQDRGNNQPQHFGDGTRLSIL.

This chain connects TRBV6-4 to TRBJ2-7; no reliable D call. The CDR3 covers 15 residues. V was cut by 2 bases and J by 1 base, with 12 bases left in between. The germline V gene has CDR1 MRHNA and CDR2 SNTAGT. As DNA, the CDR3 is TGTGCCAGCAGTGACCGAAAGGAGTGGTCCTACGAGCAGTACTTC. It is translated as CASSDRKEWSYEQYF.

The chain is built from TRBV3-1 (or the pseudogene TRBV3-2) and TRBJ2-1; D gene ambiguous. Germline V gene lookup returns CDR1 LGHDT and CDR2 YNNKEL (reference sequence). The V end lost 0 bases, the J end lost 9 bases, and 12 bases lay between the germline ends. The CDR3 sequence is 14 residues long. The CDR3 DNA reads as TGTGCCAGCAGCCAAGAAGTTTGGAGTTTTGAGCAGTTCTTC. This sequence encodes CASSQEVWSFEQFF.

The chain has TRBV29-1 and TRBJ2-1; D may be TRBD2 (6 bases). Germline V gene data show CDR1 as SQVTM and CDR2 as ANQGSEA. Deletions cut 4 bases from V and 7 bases from J, with 11 bases between. This CDR3 has 12 amino acids. CDR3 nucleotide sequence: TGCAGCGTTGCGGACTACGCTAATGAGCAGTTCTTC. Translating it yields CSVADYANEQFF.